This paragraph covers one T cell receptor (beta chain) sequence. Antigen: not known. Measured with immunoSEQ multiplex PCR; TCRdb has only the in-frame clones, and not every one. The sample includes 9,700 or so clones, roughly 80% of them seen just once. This sample is drawn from a study of neoadjuvant nivolumab and ipilimumab in lung cancer. Study context: Nivolumab 3 mg/kg was given days 1, 15 and 29, plus ipilimumab 1 mg/kg day 1 in combination.

The CDR3 extends over 15 amino acids. Germline V gene sequence: CDR1 MNHEY, CDR2 SMNVEV (reference sequence). The V segment lost 5 bases and the J segment 3 bases; nucleotides outside the gene matches: 9. Broader study findings: Compared with tumor-adjacent uninvolved lung, resected tumors showed greater richness and clonality. TCR clonality did not significantly correlate with pathologic tumor regression. From pretherapy to surgery, tumor richness and clonality rose with dual therapy.

This sample comprised tumor tissue, obtained after neoadjuvant nivolumab, alone or with ipilimumab, at or shortly before surgery. The receptor's source is an adult with non-small cell lung cancer. Some clones in this sample may be carry-over from other donors' samples. The genes are TRBV27 and TRBJ1-2; 7 nucleotides align to TRBD1. CDR3 sequence: CASSLTGSYYYGYTF. CDR3 sequence (DNA): TGTGCCAGCAGTCTGACAGGGTCGTATTACTATGGCTACACCTTC.